This TCR beta chain was observed in a study of T-cell memory formation after mild COVID-19. This clonotype was picked up a small number of times. Its antigen is still unknown. In TCRdb, the 5' RACE reads were re-called with MiXCR into one record per CDR3 protein. Of approximately 88,000 distinct CDR3 sequences detected, roughly 25% appear once; the ten largest clones hold roughly 40%. Study-wide points: Contracting clones from day 15 to 85 showed balanced CD4/CD8; later expanders favored CD4+.

Germline assignment: CDR1 LGHNA and CDR2 YNFKEQ. The V end lost 0 bases, the J end lost 5 bases, and 10 bases lay between the germline ends. The CDR3 sequence is 14 residues long. This sequence joins TRBV4-2 and TRBJ2-5; D not certain. Specimen: PBMCs or a T cell subset sorted from them (not recorded which). This clonotype originated in a man younger than 35 who had mild COVID-19 (a few samples of this study predate the infection). Cell type and time point are not known. CDR3 sequence: CASSQDPGPETQYF. CDR3 DNA sequence: TGTGCCAGCAGCCAAGATCCGGGTCCTGAGACCCAGTACTTC.